This TCR beta chain originates from a study of T cell changes during pregnancy in multiple sclerosis. The germline gives CDR1 SGHNT, CDR2 YYREEE (reference sequence). CDR3 size: 13 residues. V was clipped by 4 bases and J by 0 bases, with 5 bases between them. This table comes from immunoSEQ multiplex PCR, and its TCRdb copy is limited to in-frame clones, with some not included. The sample comprises roughly 69,000 clones, about 90% of which are singletons, and over 1.3% rests with the top ten. The sample here was peripheral blood, taken after pregnancy. This TCR came from a female donor with multiple sclerosis, enrolled in a pregnancy study. The chain has TRBV5-4 and TRBJ2-1; D gene uncertain. The CDR3 DNA is TGTGCCAGCAGCATGAGCTCCTACAATGAGCAGTTCTTC. Translating it yields CASSMSSYNEQFF.